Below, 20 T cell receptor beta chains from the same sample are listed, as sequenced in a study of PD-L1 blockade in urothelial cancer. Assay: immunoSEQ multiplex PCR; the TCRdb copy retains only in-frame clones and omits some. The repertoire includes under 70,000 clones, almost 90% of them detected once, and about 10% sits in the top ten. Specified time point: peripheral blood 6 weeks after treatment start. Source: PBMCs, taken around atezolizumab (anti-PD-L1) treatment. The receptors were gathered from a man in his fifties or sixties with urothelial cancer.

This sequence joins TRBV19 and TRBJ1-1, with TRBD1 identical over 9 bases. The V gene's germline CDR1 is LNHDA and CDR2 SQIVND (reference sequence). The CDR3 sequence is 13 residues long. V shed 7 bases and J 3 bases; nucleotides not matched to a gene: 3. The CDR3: CASKTGGYTEAFF. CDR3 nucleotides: TGTGCCAGTAAAACAGGGGGCTACACTGAAGCTTTCTTT. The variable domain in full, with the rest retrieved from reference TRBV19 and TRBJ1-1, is DGGITQSPKYLFRKEGQNVTLSCEQNLNHDAMYWYRQDPGQGLRLIYYSQIVNDFQKGDIAEGYSVSREKKESFPLTVTSAQKNPTAFYLCASKTGGYTEAFFGQGTRLTVV.

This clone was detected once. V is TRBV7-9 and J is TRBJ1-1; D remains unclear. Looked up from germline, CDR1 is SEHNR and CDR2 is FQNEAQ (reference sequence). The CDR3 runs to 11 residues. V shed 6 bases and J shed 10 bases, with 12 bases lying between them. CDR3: CASSSTSRAFF. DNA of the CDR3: TGTGCCAGCAGTTCTACTTCTAGAGCTTTCTTT.

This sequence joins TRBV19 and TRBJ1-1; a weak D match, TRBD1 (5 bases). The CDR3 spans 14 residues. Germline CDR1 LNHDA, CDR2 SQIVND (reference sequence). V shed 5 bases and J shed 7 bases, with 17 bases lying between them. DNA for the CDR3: TGTGCCAGTAGTCCGCAAAACCTAGGGGTTGAAGCTTTCTTT. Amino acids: CASSPQNLGVEAFF.

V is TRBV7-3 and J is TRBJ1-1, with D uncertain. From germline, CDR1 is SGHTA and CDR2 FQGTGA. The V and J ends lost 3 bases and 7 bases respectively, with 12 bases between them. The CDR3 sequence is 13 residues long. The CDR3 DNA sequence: TGTGCCAGCAGCTTTACGATGGCTGGTGAAGCTTTCTTT. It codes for CASSFTMAGEAFF. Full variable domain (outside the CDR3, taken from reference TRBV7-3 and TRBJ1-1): GAGVSQTPSNKVTEKGKYVELRCDPISGHTALYWYRQSLGQGPEFLIYFQGTGAADDSGLPNDRFFAVRPEGSVSTLKIQRTERGDSAVYLCASSFTMAGEAFFGQGTRLTVV.

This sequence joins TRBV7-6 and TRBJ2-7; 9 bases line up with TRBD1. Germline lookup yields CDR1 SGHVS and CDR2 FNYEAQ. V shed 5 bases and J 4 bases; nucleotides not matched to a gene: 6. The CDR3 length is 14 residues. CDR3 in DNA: TGTGCCAGCAGCCCCGGGACAGGGCTGTACGAGCAGTACTTC. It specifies CASSPGTGLYEQYF.

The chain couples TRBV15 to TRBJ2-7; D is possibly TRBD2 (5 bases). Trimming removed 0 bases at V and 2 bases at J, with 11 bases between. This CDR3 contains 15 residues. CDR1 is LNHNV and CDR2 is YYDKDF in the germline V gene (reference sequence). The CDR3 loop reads CATSRDGETTYEQYF. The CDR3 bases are TGTGCCACCAGCAGAGATGGGGAGACGACCTACGAGCAGTACTTC.

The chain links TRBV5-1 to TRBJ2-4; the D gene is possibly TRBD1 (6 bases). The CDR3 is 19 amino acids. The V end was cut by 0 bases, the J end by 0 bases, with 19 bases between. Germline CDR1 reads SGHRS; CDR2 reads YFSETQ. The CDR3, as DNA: TGCGCCAGCAGCTTGGTAACACGGACAGAAGATCTAGCCAAAAACATTCAGTACTTC. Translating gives CASSLVTRTEDLAKNIQYF.

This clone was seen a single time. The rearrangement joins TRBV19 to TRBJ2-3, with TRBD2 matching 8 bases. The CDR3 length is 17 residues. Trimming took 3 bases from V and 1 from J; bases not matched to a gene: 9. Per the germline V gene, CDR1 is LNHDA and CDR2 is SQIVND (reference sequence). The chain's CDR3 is CASSIVDRRGGTDTQYF. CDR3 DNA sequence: TGTGCCAGTAGTATCGTCGATCGGCGGGGGGGCACAGATACGCAGTATTTT.

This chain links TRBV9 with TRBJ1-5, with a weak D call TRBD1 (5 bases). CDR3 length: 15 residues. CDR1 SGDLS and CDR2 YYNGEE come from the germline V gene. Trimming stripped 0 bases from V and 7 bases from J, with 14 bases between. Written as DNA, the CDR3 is TGTGCCAGCAGCGTAGACGGGGGAGATGGGCAGCCCCAGCATTTT. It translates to CASSVDGGDGQPQHF.

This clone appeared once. CDR3 coding DNA: TGTGCCTGGATAAGGGAGGGGCCGTATGGCTACACCTTC. This codes for CAWIREGPYGYTF. The chain couples TRBV30 to TRBJ1-2, with D possibly being TRBD1 (5 bases). Germline CDR1 reads GTSNPN; CDR2 reads SVGIG (reference sequence). Trimming removed 4 bases at V and 5 bases at J, with 14 bases between. The CDR3 loop spans 13 amino acids.

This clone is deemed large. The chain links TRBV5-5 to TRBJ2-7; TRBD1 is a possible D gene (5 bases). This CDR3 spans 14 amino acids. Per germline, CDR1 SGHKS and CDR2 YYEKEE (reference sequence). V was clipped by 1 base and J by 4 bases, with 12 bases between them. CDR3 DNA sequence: TGTGCCAGCAGCTTGAAGGGGCAGAATTACGAGCAGTACTTC. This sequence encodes CASSLKGQNYEQYF.

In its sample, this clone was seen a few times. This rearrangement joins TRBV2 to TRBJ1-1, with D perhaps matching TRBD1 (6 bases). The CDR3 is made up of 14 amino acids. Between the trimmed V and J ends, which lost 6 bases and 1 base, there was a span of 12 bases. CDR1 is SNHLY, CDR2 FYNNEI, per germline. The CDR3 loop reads CASSEQGRNTEAFF. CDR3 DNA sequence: TGTGCCAGCAGCGAACAGGGAAGGAACACTGAAGCTTTCTTT. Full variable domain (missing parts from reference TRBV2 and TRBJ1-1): EPEVTQTPSHQVTQMGQEVILRCVPISNHLYFYWYRQILGQKVEFLVSFYNNEISEKSEIFDDQFSVERPDGSNFTLKIRSTKLEDSAMYFCASSEQGRNTEAFFGQGTRLTVV.

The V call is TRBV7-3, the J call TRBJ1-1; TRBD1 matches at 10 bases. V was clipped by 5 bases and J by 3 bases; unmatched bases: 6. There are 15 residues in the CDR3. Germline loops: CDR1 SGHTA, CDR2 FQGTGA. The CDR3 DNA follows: TGTGCCAGCAGCCTAAGGACAGGGGGGCACACTGAAGCTTTCTTT. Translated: CASSLRTGGHTEAFF. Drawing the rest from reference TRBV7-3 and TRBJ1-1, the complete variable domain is GAGVSQTPSNKVTEKGKYVELRCDPISGHTALYWYRQSLGQGPEFLIYFQGTGAADDSGLPNDRFFAVRPEGSVSTLKIQRTERGDSAVYLCASSLRTGGHTEAFFGQGTRLTVV.

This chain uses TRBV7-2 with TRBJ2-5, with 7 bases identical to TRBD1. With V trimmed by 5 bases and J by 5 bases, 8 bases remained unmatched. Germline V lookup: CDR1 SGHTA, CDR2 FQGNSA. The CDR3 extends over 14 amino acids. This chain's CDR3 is CASSTPGQRETQYF. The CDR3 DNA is TGTGCCAGCAGCACACCGGGACAGCGGGAGACCCAGTACTTC.

This chain's CDR3 is CASSFGTGPEKLFF. The CDR3 DNA reads TGTGCCAGCAGTTTCGGGACAGGGCCTGAAAAACTGTTTTTT. The chain is built from TRBV27 and TRBJ1-4, with TRBD1 identical over 9 bases. J was trimmed by 7 bases and V by 3 bases; bases with no gene match: 3. Per the germline V gene, CDR1 is MNHEY and CDR2 is SMNVEV (reference sequence). This CDR3 has 14 residues.

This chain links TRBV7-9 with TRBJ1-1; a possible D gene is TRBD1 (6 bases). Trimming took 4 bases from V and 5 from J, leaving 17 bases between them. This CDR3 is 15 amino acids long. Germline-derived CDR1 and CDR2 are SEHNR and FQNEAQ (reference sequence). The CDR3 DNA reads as TGTGCCAGCAGCTCAATCGACGCCAGGGGAACTGAAGCTTTCTTT. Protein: CASSSIDARGTEAFF.

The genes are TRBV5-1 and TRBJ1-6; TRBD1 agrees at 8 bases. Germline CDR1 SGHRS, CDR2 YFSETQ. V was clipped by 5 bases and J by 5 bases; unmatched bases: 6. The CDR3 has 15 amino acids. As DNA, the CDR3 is TGCGCCAGCAGAAACAGGGGGTATGATAATTCACCCCTCCACTTT. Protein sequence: CASRNRGYDNSPLHF.

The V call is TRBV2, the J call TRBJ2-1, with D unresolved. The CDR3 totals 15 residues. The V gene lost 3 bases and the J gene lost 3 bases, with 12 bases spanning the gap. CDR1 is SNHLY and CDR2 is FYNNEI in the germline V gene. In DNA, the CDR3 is TGTGCCAGCAGTGACTTTCAGAACCACTACAATGAGCAGTTCTTC. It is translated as CASSDFQNHYNEQFF.

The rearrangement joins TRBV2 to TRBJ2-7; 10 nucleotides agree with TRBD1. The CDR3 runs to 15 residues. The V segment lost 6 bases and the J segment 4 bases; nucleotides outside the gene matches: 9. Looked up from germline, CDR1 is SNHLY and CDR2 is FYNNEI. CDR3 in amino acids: CASSLGQGERYEQYF. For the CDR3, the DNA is TGTGCCAGCAGCCTTGGACAGGGGGAGAGGTACGAGCAGTACTTC.

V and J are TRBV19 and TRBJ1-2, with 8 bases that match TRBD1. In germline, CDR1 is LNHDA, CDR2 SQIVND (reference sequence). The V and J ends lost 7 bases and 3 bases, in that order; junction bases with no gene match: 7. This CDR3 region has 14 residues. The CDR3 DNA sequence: TGTGCCAGTACCCTTGACAGGGGAGACTATGGCTACACCTTC. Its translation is CASTLDRGDYGYTF.